Listed below are T cell receptor beta chains from one sample, sequenced in a study of chemoradiotherapy in HPV16-positive cancers. Profiled with immunoSEQ multiplex PCR; TCRdb holds only in-frame clones, not every one. The data hold 9,500 or so clones, with approximately 74% observed a single time. Sample collection occurred from a patient who underwent chemoradiotherapy. The receptors stem from a human donor with HPV-associated anogenital cancer. Both conserved end residues are part of each CDR3. D genes are given only for firm matches. Some rows mark clone size as missing; the rest say once, few, many or name a class of expanded clone.

>TRBD2|TRBV27|-|TRBJ2-7
CASSLAGGKNEQYF
TGTGCCAGCAGCCTAGCGGGAGGGAAAAACGAGCAGTACTTC
>TRBD1|TRBV7-9|few|TRBJ1-1
CASSLQDRGLNTEAFF
TGTGCCAGCAGCTTACAGGACAGGGGATTGAACACTGAAGCTTTCTTT
>-|TRBV5-6|-|TRBJ2-5
CASSWYGGVRATEQETQYF
TGTGCCAGCAGCTGGTATGGTGGGGTTAGGGCAACGGAGCAAGAGACCCAGTACTTC
>-|TRBV6-1|few|TRBJ2-5
CASSEPDSQETQYF
TGTGCCAGCAGTGAACCGGACAGCCAAGAGACCCAGTACTTC
>-|TRBV29-1|-|TRBJ2-1
CSVGTDRNEQFF
TGCAGCGTTGGGACGGATCGAAATGAGCAGTTCTTC
>TRBD2|TRBV28|-|TRBJ2-5
CASRTASGEMGTQYF
TGTGCCTCCCGTACCGCTAGCGGGGAAATGGGGACCCAGTACTTC
>-|TRBV10-2|-|TRBJ1-2
CASSESATGLSGYTF
TGCGCCAGCAGTGAGTCAGCTACAGGGCTTTCTGGCTACACCTTC
>TRBD2|TRBV27|-|TRBJ2-1
CASIGLAGDNEQFF
TGTGCCAGCATTGGACTAGCGGGAGACAATGAGCAGTTCTTC
>TRBD2|TRBV12-5|-|TRBJ2-1
CASGLVSGRLPSYNEQFF
TGTGCTAGTGGTTTGGTGAGCGGGAGGCTACCCTCCTACAATGAGCAGTTCTTC
>-|TRBV4-3|-|TRBJ2-6
CASSQEGHSGANVLTF
TGCGCCAGCAGCCAAGAGGGACACTCTGGGGCCAACGTCCTGACTTTC
>TRBD2|TRBV7-2|-|TRBJ2-1
CASSLAGRIYNEQFF
TGTGCCAGCAGCTTAGCCGGGAGGATCTACAATGAGCAGTTCTTC
>-|TRBV21-1|once|TRBJ2-2
CASSNTGELFF
TGTGCCAGCAGCAACACCGGGGAGCTGTTTTTT
>TRBD1|TRBV18|-|TRBJ2-1
CASSPRGGGEQFF
TGTGCCAGCTCACCAAGAGGGGGCGGTGAGCAGTTCTTC
>TRBD2|TRBV19|-|TRBJ2-7
CASSIPLAGASEQYF
TGTGCCAGTAGTATTCCCCTAGCGGGAGCCAGCGAGCAGTACTTC
>-|TRBV5-1|-|TRBJ2-1
CASSSTGSEQFF
TGCGCCAGCAGCTCTACAGGGTCTGAGCAGTTCTTC
>TRBD2|TRBV2|-|TRBJ2-2
CASSESGRSTGELFF
TGTGCCAGCAGCGAGAGCGGGAGGAGCACCGGGGAGCTGTTTTTT
>-|TRBV6-6|-|TRBJ1-3
CASSYSADSGNTIYF
TGTGCCAGCAGTTACTCGGCAGACTCTGGAAACACCATATATTTT
>TRBD2|TRBV4-2|once|TRBJ2-1
CASSQDSGSYNEQFF
TGTGCCAGCAGCCAAGATAGCGGGAGTTACAATGAGCAGTTCTTC
>TRBD1|TRBV5-1|-|TRBJ1-2
CASRLGTATNYGYTF
TGCGCCAGCCGACTGGGGACAGCGACTAACTATGGCTACACCTTC
>-|TRBV29-1|-|TRBJ1-1
CSVEGGGYTEAFF
TGCAGCGTTGAAGGCGGGGGGTACACTGAAGCTTTCTTT
>-|TRBV6-1|few|TRBJ1-2
CASSETDNYGYTF
TGTGCCAGCAGTGAAACAGATAACTATGGCTACACCTTC
>TRBD1|TRBV5-4|-|TRBJ2-1
CASNLRGTGGPNEQFF
TGTGCCAGCAACTTGAGGGGGACAGGGGGCCCCAATGAGCAGTTCTTC
>TRBD1|TRBV2|-|TRBJ2-2
CASSLGRGFSGELFF
TGTGCCAGCAGTTTGGGCAGGGGGTTCTCCGGGGAGCTGTTTTTT
>-|TRBV5-1|-|TRBJ2-2
CASSFGDNTGELFF
TGCGCCAGCAGCTTTGGGGACAACACCGGGGAGCTGTTTTTT
>TRBD1|TRBV5-5|-|TRBJ2-5
CASSLGQGWQTQYF
TGTGCCAGCAGCTTGGGACAGGGATGGCAGACCCAGTACTTC
>TRBD1|TRBV19|-|TRBJ2-7
CASSRRDRDYEQYF
TGTGCCAGTAGTCGCCGGGACAGGGACTACGAGCAGTACTTC
>TRBD2|TRBV6-5|-|TRBJ2-1
CASSFERESHEQFF
TGTGCCAGCAGTTTCGAGCGGGAAAGCCATGAGCAGTTCTTC
>TRBD2|TRBV9|-|TRBJ2-7
CASNPSGGRYEQYF
TGTGCCAGCAACCCAAGCGGGGGACGCTACGAGCAGTACTTC
>TRBD2|TRBV10-1|-|TRBJ2-5
CASSELAGLQETQYF
TGCGCCAGCAGTGAACTAGCGGGACTCCAAGAGACCCAGTACTTC
>TRBD1|TRBV11-2|-|TRBJ2-3
CASSSGGAGTDTQYF
TGTGCCAGCAGCTCAGGGGGCGCGGGCACAGATACGCAGTATTTT